This T cell receptor (beta chain) was observed in a study of cytomegalovirus exposure and HLA in healthy donors. As for the study in general: When 350 to 500 donors were genotyped, about 80% of them were found to fall in the Caucasian-associated ancestry cluster. Broader study findings: A later analysis found common viral pathogens apparently linked to several of the most significant clusters.

Turning to this clone: Its antigen is currently unknown.

Primers: 60 Vbeta forward and 13 Jbeta reverse. The assay was immunoSEQ multiplex PCR, and TCRdb's table has in-frame clones only and misses some. The data show roughly 200,000 clones, just under 80% seen once. Trimming pared 1 base from V and 2 bases from J, leaving 15 bases between. Per germline, CDR1 LNHDA and CDR2 SQIVND (reference sequence). The CDR3 has 18 residues. The sequence came from a female donor in good health and CMV-seronegative. Sample: PBMCs. The rearrangement uses TRBV19 and TRBJ2-6; no firm D call. CDR3 nucleotides: TGTGCCAGTAGTATAGTTGCCTCGAGTAACGCTGGGGCCAACGTCCTGACTTTC. Protein sequence: CASSIVASSNAGANVLTF.